Below, 19 T cell receptor beta chains from the same sample are listed, as sequenced in a study of CD8 T cells in ankylosing spondylitis. No antigen is known for these receptors. Regarding the study as a whole: Roughly eight highly homologous variants made up a TCR beta motif that seemed to typify ankylosing spondylitis blood.

From the 5' RACE reads, TCRdb called clonotypes with MiXCR, one entry per CDR3 protein. The sample holds roughly 470,000 distinct CDR3 sequences; about 24% are singletons and the top ten take roughly 0.8%. Source material: blood, either unsorted or a sorted T cell fraction (not recorded which). The source is a male donor with ankylosing spondylitis.

V gene TRBV5-1 combines with J gene TRBJ1-3; D unclear. This CDR3 has 15 residues. Germline values: CDR1 SGHRS, CDR2 YFSETQ. V gave up 4 bases and J gave up 0 bases, with 11 bases separating them. The CDR3 loop reads CASSAGLISGNTIYF. The DNA for the CDR3 is TGCGCCAGCAGCGCCGGACTGATCTCTGGAAACACCATATATTTT.

The gene calls are TRBV21-1 and TRBJ2-1; the listed D gene, TRBD2, was not tested against the DNA. TRBV21-1 is a pseudogene segment. CDR3 length equals 18 residues. CDR3 sequence reads: CASSKGGASAPSANEQFF. The CDR3 DNA follows: TGTGCCAGCAGCAAAGGCGGGGCTAGCGCCCCAAGTGCCAATGAGCAGTTCTTC.

The chain combines TRBV5-1 with TRBJ2-5; a possible D gene is TRBD2 (6 bases). V dropped 6 bases and J dropped 5 bases, with 14 bases sitting between them. Germline assignment: CDR1 SGHRS and CDR2 YFSETQ. The CDR3 is made up of 13 amino acids. CDR3 bases: TGCGCCAGCAAGGAGGGGCCGCCGGAGACCCAGTACTTC. Amino acids: CASKEGPPETQYF.

In DNA, the CDR3 is TGTGCCAGCAGCTTAGCGTCCGGGGATCTGGATACGCAGTATTTT. Protein sequence: CASSLASGDLDTQYF. The genes are TRBV7-2 and TRBJ2-3, with D perhaps TRBD2 (5 bases). In germline, CDR1 is SGHTA, CDR2 FQGNSA. The V end was cut by 0 bases, the J end by 6 bases, with 13 bases between. This CDR3 has 15 residues. Full variable domain (missing parts from reference TRBV7-2 and TRBJ2-3): GAGVSQSPSNKVTEKGKDVELRCDPISGHTALYWYRQSLGQGLEFLIYFQGNSAPDKSGLPSDRFSAERTGGSVSTLTIQRTQQEDSAVYLCASSLASGDLDTQYFGPGTRLTVL.

This clonotype was detected a few times. The V gene is TRBV7-2, the J gene TRBJ2-7, with unresolved D. This CDR3 region has 16 residues. Trimming removed 4 bases at V and 4 bases at J, with 20 bases between. Germline CDR1 is SGHTA and CDR2 is FQGNSA. Written as DNA, the CDR3 is TGTGCCAGCAGCTCCACCGTGGACGGAGCCTTTTACGAGCAGTACGTC. It codes for CASSSTVDGAFYEQYV.

This rearrangement joins TRBV5-1 to TRBJ2-1, with a possible D match to TRBD2 (6 bases). With 4 bases removed from V and 5 bases from J, the gap between germline ends came to 13 bases. Per germline, CDR1 SGHRS and CDR2 YFSETQ. The CDR3 runs to 14 residues. For the CDR3, the DNA is TGCGCCAGCAGCCCCCGGACTAACAACAATGAGCAGTTCTTC. Amino acid sequence: CASSPRTNNNEQFF.

This clonotype was counted a single time. The J gene is TRBJ2-5, the V gene TRBV7-6; TRBD2 matches at 7 bases. Germline V gene lookup returns CDR1 SGHVS and CDR2 FNYEAQ. The V gene end was trimmed by 5 bases and the J gene end by 7 bases; junction bases not matched to a gene: 4. The CDR3 is made up of 12 amino acids. Here the CDR3 reads CASSRLAGTQYF. The CDR3 DNA follows: TGTGCCAGCAGCCGACTAGCTGGGACCCAGTACTTC. Full variable domain (outside the CDR3, taken from reference TRBV7-6 and TRBJ2-5): GAGVSQSPRYKVTKRGQDVALRCDPISGHVSLYWYRQALGQGPEFLTYFNYEAQQDKSGLPNDRFSAERPEGSISTLTIQRTEQRDSAMYRCASSRLAGTQYFGPGTRLLVL.

J is TRBJ2-2 and V is TRBV5-1; D is uncertain. CDR1 is SGHRS and CDR2 is YFSETQ in the germline V gene. Between the trimmed V and J ends, which lost 2 bases and 6 bases, there was a span of 11 bases. The CDR3 is made up of 14 amino acids. The CDR3 DNA sequence: TGCGCCAGCAGCTTCTCAGTATCGGCCGGGGAGCTGTTTTTT. It yields the protein CASSFSVSAGELFF.

The chain has TRBV20-1 and TRBJ2-3; possibly TRBD1 or TRBD2 for D (6 bases each). This CDR3 has 14 residues. Germline V gene data show CDR1 as DFQATT and CDR2 as SNEGSKA (reference sequence). V lost 3 bases and J 3 bases, leaving 13 bases between the germline ends. The CDR3 region has the DNA TGCAGTGCTAGCAGACAGGCGGGGACAGATACGCAGTATTTT. Its translation: CSASRQAGTDTQYF.

The chain carries TRBV3-1 and TRBJ1-1; D is ambiguous. There are 14 residues in the CDR3. Germline lookup yields CDR1 LGHDT and CDR2 YNNKEL (reference sequence). Between the trimmed V and J ends, which lost 2 bases and 1 base, there was a span of 8 bases. This chain's CDR3 is CASSQTATNTEAFF. The CDR3 DNA reads as TGTGCCAGCAGCCAAACAGCCACGAACACTGAAGCTTTCTTT. The entire variable domain, with the rest obtained from reference TRBV3-1 and TRBJ1-1, is as follows: DTAVSQTPKYLVTQMGNDKSIKCEQNLGHDTMYWYKQDSKKFLKIMFSYNNKELIINETVPNRFSPKSPDKAHLNLHINSLELGDSAVYFCASSQTATNTEAFFGQGTRLTVV.

This chain uses TRBV18 with TRBJ2-5; TRBD2 matches 7 bases. The germline gives CDR1 KGHSH, CDR2 LQKENI. The CDR3 contains 16 residues. V was clipped by 3 bases and J by 0 bases; unmatched bases: 7. In DNA form, the CDR3 reads TGTGCCAGCTCACCGACGGGGCGGGAGTACCAAGAGACCCAGTACTTC. Translated, it gives CASSPTGREYQETQYF.

The chain employs TRBV7-9 and TRBJ1-5; D is uncertain. V lost 5 bases to trimming and J lost 6 bases, with 11 bases between them. Germline-derived CDR1 and CDR2 are SEHNR and FQNEAQ (reference sequence). This CDR3 has 13 amino acids. The CDR3 loop reads CASSPTESQPQHF. CDR3 nucleotides: TGTGCCAGCAGCCCGACCGAGAGTCAGCCCCAGCATTTT.

The gene calls are TRBV6-2 or TRBV6-3 and TRBJ2-3, with D maybe TRBD2 (6 bases). Germline CDR1 reads MNHEY; CDR2 reads SVGEGT. The CDR3 runs 15 residues. Deletions cut 4 bases from V and 2 bases from J, with 13 bases between. CDR3 sequence (DNA): TGTGCCAGCAGTTGGGACTGGACCAACACAGATACGCAGTATTTT. Its protein is CASSWDWTNTDTQYF.

The CDR3 DNA follows: TGTGCCAGCAGTTCCCCGGGACAGGCCTACGAGCAGTACGTC. Its translation: CASSSPGQAYEQYV. The rearrangement uses TRBV28 and TRBJ2-7; 8 bases fit TRBD1. Unmatched junction bases numbered 4, after V lost 4 bases and J lost 2 bases. CDR1 and CDR2 (germline): MDHEN, SYDVKM. This CDR3 has 14 residues.

This chain links TRBV18 with TRBJ2-6; D uncertain. The CDR3 is 13 amino acids. Per germline, CDR1 KGHSH and CDR2 LQKENI. Trimming removed 8 bases at V and 1 base at J, with 6 bases between. CDR3 region: CASQGSGANVLTF. The DNA for the CDR3 is TGTGCCAGCCAAGGGTCTGGGGCCAACGTCCTGACTTTC.

This clonotype was observed a handful of times. The V and J genes are TRBV27 and TRBJ2-7, with D perhaps given as TRBD1 or TRBD2 (5 bases each). Germline V gene sequence: CDR1 MNHEY, CDR2 SMNVEV (reference sequence). This CDR3 is 14 amino acids long. V was cut by 4 bases and J by 2 bases, with 12 bases left in between. The CDR3 sequence: CASSSYRDPYEQYV. CDR3 coding DNA: TGTGCCAGCAGTTCGTACCGGGACCCCTACGAGCAGTACGTC.

In this sample, this clonotype turned up a few times. The chain combines TRBV10-3 with TRBJ2-5; D may be TRBD2 (6 bases). V lost 4 bases and J lost 5, with 8 bases in between. Germline loops: CDR1 ENHRY, CDR2 SYGVKD. The CDR3 contains 12 residues. The DNA of the CDR3 is TGTGCCATCAGTGGAGGAGGGGAGACCCAGTACTTC. This sequence encodes CAISGGGETQYF.

This clonotype was counted between two and nine times. The V and J genes are TRBV12-3 or TRBV12-4 and TRBJ1-5, with a tentative D call TRBD1 (5 bases). This CDR3 contains 16 residues. Trimming took off 7 bases at V and 2 bases at J, with 18 bases between the two ends. The CDR3 DNA follows: TGTGCCAGCACCCCGACGGGGCCTTACGGCAATCAGCCCCAGCATTTT. Translating gives CASTPTGPYGNQPQHF.

The chain carries TRBV5-6 and TRBJ2-1; 7 bases match TRBD1. There are 13 residues in the CDR3. Unmatched junction bases numbered 4, after V lost 7 bases and J lost 3 bases. Per the germline V gene, CDR1 is SGHDT and CDR2 is YYEEEE. The CDR3, as DNA: TGTGCCAGCTTGGGGACAGACTACAATGAGCAGTTCTTC. This translates into CASLGTDYNEQFF.